A single sample is the source of the 10 T cell receptor beta chains below, sequenced in a study of T cells in Graves' hyperthyroidism and ophthalmopathy (dated by TCRdb to about 2019). Library preparation employed multiplex PCR. The sequencer listed for this sample is Illumina HiSeq 2000. TCR beta CDR3 regions were amplified from RNA transcripts. For the first round of RT-PCR on the TCR CDR3, the HTBI primer set was used together with the Qiagen OneStep RT-PCR kit. The public reads were quality trimmed at Q25 with fastp and then assembled into clones with MiXCR by TCRdb, keeping productive beta chains. Rows with a matching CDR3 protein are joined into one entry that keeps the most common DNA and genes. The sample table holds over 650,000 distinct CDR3 sequences, of which about 45% were seen once. Approximately 7.2% of the sample rests with the top ten. Sequenced sample: peripheral blood or thyroid tissue (not recorded which). The receptors were sampled from an adult man with Graves' disease, either hyperthyroidism or ophthalmopathy (not recorded which).

In this sample, this clonotype turned up many times. J is TRBJ1-5 and V is TRBV29-1; 9 nucleotides align to TRBD1. Per the germline V gene, CDR1 is SQVTM and CDR2 is ANQGSEA. After removal of 5 bases from V and 4 bases from J, the junction contained 6 bases not matched to a gene. The CDR3 length is 14 residues. The CDR3 nucleotides read TGCAGCGTTCGCTCCGGGACAGGGAATCAGCCCCAGCATTTT. Amino acids: CSVRSGTGNQPQHF.

Note on this clonotype: A much bigger clone sits one base away, suggesting this may be a read error. The gene calls are TRBV7-2 and TRBJ1-1; D gene unclear. The CDR3 has 14 amino acids. Germline CDR1 and CDR2: SGHTA and FQGNSA. Trimming pared 5 bases from V and 3 bases from J, leaving 13 bases between. CDR3 nucleotides: TGTGCCAGCAGCAATGACGGAAGCTACACTGAAGCTTTCTTT. Its protein is CASSNDGSYTEAFF.

The chain carries TRBV10-3 and TRBJ2-2, with 14 bases matching TRBD2. CDR1 is ENHRY and CDR2 is SYGVKD in the germline V gene. Germline trimming cut 6 bases from V and 7 bases from J; bases unmatched to any gene: 4. This CDR3 is built from 15 residues. DNA of the CDR3: TGTGCCATCAGGGGGACTAGCGGGAGAGGCGGGGAGCTGTTTTTT. Its protein product is CAIRGTSGRGGELFF.

This clonotype was observed at least ten times. The chain combines TRBV7-9 with TRBJ1-5; perhaps TRBD1 as D (5 bases). Germline lookup yields CDR1 SEHNR and CDR2 FQNEAQ (reference sequence). V shed 3 bases and J shed 6 bases, with 12 bases lying between them. The CDR3 sequence is 14 residues long. Written as DNA, the CDR3 is TGTGCCAGCAGCTTGGTCGGGAGGGGTCAGCCCCAGCATTTT. Its protein is CASSLVGRGQPQHF.

This sequence joins TRBV7-8 and TRBJ1-2; D is uncertain. V dropped 3 bases and J dropped 4 bases, with 15 bases sitting between them. The CDR3 contains 15 residues. Germline V CDR1 and CDR2: SGHVS, FQNEAQ. Here the CDR3 DNA reads TGTGCCAGCAGCTTGGGAGCGAACAGAGGCTATGGCTACACCTTC. Translation: CASSLGANRGYGYTF.

This clonotype was counted a few times. The J gene is TRBJ1-6, the V gene TRBV20-1, with TRBD1 as a possible D gene (6 bases). CDR3 size: 15 residues. CDR1 is DFQATT, CDR2 SNEGSKA, per germline (reference sequence). V was clipped by 7 bases and J by 5 bases, with 18 bases between them. In nucleotides, the CDR3 is TGCAGTGTTTCCGAGGGGGGTTTCCATAATTCACCCCTCCACTTT. This translates into CSVSEGGFHNSPLHF.

This clonotype has more than one count but fewer than ten. The genes are TRBV2 and TRBJ1-1; D unresolved. V lost 8 bases and J lost 4, with 8 bases in between. CDR3 size: 11 residues. Germline loops: CDR1 SNHLY, CDR2 FYNNEI. The CDR3 sequence is CASLRVTEAFF. CDR3 bases: TGTGCCAGCCTCCGGGTCACTGAAGCTTTCTTT.

The V gene is TRBV10-3, the J gene TRBJ1-5, with unresolved D. Germline V gene sequence: CDR1 ENHRY, CDR2 SYGVKD. CDR3 length: 15 residues. V was shortened by 2 bases and J by 1 base, with 9 bases between the two germline ends. The CDR3 DNA is TGTGCCATCAGTGAGGAGGGAGGAAGCAATCAGCCCCAGCATTTT. Translating it yields CAISEEGGSNQPQHF.

The table lists this clonotype with a count of one. The chain couples TRBV25-1 to TRBJ1-2; unclear D gene. Germline V gives CDR1 MGHDK, CDR2 SYGVNS. The CDR3 runs to 13 residues. V lost 8 bases to trimming and J lost 6 bases, with 16 bases between them. DNA of the CDR3: TGTGCCAGCTTGGTAGGAGGCTTGGATGGCTACACCTTC. This gives the protein CASLVGGLDGYTF.

This clonotype is a singleton in its sample. V is TRBV7-9 and J is TRBJ2-7, with TRBD2 as a possible D gene (6 bases). The CDR3 is 13 amino acids. Germline V lookup: CDR1 SEHNR, CDR2 FQNEAQ (reference sequence). The V gene lost 8 bases and the J gene lost 5 bases, with 16 bases spanning the gap. CDR3 DNA: TGTGCCAGCGGTAGCGGCGGACCCGACGAGCAGTACTTC. Amino acids: CASGSGGPDEQYF.